This passage covers 30 T cell receptor beta chains from one sample sequenced in a study of cytomegalovirus exposure and HLA in healthy donors. The study ran its PCR with 60 Vbeta and 13 Jbeta primers. The assay was immunoSEQ multiplex PCR, and TCRdb's table has in-frame clones only and misses some. The table records some 190,000 clones, around three quarters of them present only once. Specimen: PBMCs. The source is a woman in her 30s in good health and CMV-seronegative.

The rearrangement links TRBV19 to TRBJ1-5; maybe TRBD1 (6 bases). The germline V and J ends were trimmed by 5 bases and 7 bases, with 15 bases remaining between them. This CDR3 contains 14 residues. Germline V CDR1 and CDR2: LNHDA, SQIVND (reference sequence). As DNA, the CDR3 is TGTGCCAGTAGTTACAGGGTAAGAGACCAGCCCCAGCATTTT. It encodes CASSYRVRDQPQHF.

The chain couples TRBV5-1 to TRBJ1-1, with unresolved D. Germline V gene data show CDR1 as SGHRS and CDR2 as YFSETQ. CDR3 size: 13 residues. Trimming removed 1 base from V and 4 bases from J, with 8 bases in between. The CDR3 sequence: CASSLRAGTEAFF. CDR3 in DNA: TGCGCCAGCAGCTTGAGGGCGGGCACTGAAGCTTTCTTT. The full variable domain, in which reference TRBV5-1 and TRBJ1-1 provide the parts outside the CDR3, is KAGVTQTPRYLIKTRGQQVTLSCSPISGHRSVSWYQQTPGQGLQFLFEYFSETQRNKGNFPGRFSGRQFSNSRSEMNVSTLELGDSALYLCASSLRAGTEAFFGQGTRLTVV.

The chain employs TRBV11-1 and TRBJ2-2, with 8 bases lining up with TRBD1. V was pared by 1 base and J by 4 bases, with 2 bases of the junction left unmatched. Germline V CDR1 and CDR2: SGHAT, FQDESV (reference sequence). This CDR3 spans 15 amino acids. The CDR3 here is CASSLGDRLTGELFF. The CDR3 region has the DNA TGTGCCAGCAGCTTAGGGGACAGGCTCACCGGGGAGCTGTTTTTT.

Written as DNA, the CDR3 is TGCAGCATAGGGGAGGTAGGCGCTGAAGCTTTCTTT. Protein sequence: CSIGEVGAEAFF. The chain recombines TRBV29-1 with TRBJ1-1, with a tentative D call TRBD1 (5 bases). Germline V lookup: CDR1 SQVTM, CDR2 ANQGSEA. The CDR3 totals 12 residues. The germline V and J ends were trimmed by 8 bases and 6 bases, with 16 bases remaining between them.

The chain carries TRBV5-1 and TRBJ2-1; TRBD2 agrees at 13 bases. The CDR3 sequence is 16 residues long. V gave up 1 base and J gave up 4 bases; unmatched junction bases: 2. Germline values: CDR1 SGHRS, CDR2 YFSETQ. The CDR3 DNA is TGCGCCAGCAGCTTGACGGGACTAGCGGGGTACAATGAGCAGTTCTTC. As protein: CASSLTGLAGYNEQFF.

This clone was recorded once. The chain links TRBV6-6 to TRBJ2-5; 9 bases are shared with TRBD2. The CDR3 has 14 residues. V gave up 5 bases and J gave up 5 bases; unmatched junction bases: 6. The germline CDR1 and CDR2 sequences are MNHNY and SVGAGI (reference sequence). The CDR3 protein is CASSGRGGLETQYF. CDR3 DNA sequence: TGTGCCAGCAGTGGGCGGGGGGGCCTTGAGACCCAGTACTTC.

The chain couples TRBV9 to TRBJ2-3; 8 bases match TRBD1. CDR3 length equals 15 residues. Trimming took 4 bases from V and 3 from J; bases not matched to a gene: 7. Germline-derived CDR1 and CDR2 are SGDLS and YYNGEE. The CDR3 DNA reads as TGTGCCAGCAGCCTCGACAGGGGACGGACAGATACGCAGTATTTT. Translating gives CASSLDRGRTDTQYF.

About this clone itself: Additional DNA sequences in this sample encode the identical CDR3. This chain uses TRBV5-1 with TRBJ2-1; TRBD2 aligns across 10 bases. The CDR3 is 15 residues long. Trimming cost V 3 bases and J 4 bases; bases outside gene matches: 4. Germline assignment: CDR1 SGHRS and CDR2 YFSETQ. The CDR3 DNA reads as TGCGCCAGCAGCTCCGGACTAGCGGATTACAATGAGCAGTTCTTC. This encodes CASSSGLADYNEQFF.

The CDR3 is CASSIDSGGAQFF. CDR3 DNA sequence: TGTGCCAGCAGCATTGATAGCGGGGGGGCCCAGTTCTTC. This sequence joins TRBV7-3 and TRBJ2-1; 11 positions agree with TRBD2. Per the germline V gene, CDR1 is SGHTA and CDR2 is FQGTGA. Germline trimming cut 5 bases from V and 13 bases from J; bases unmatched to any gene: 7. The CDR3 has 13 residues.

Here the CDR3 DNA reads TGTGCCAGCAGCTGGCAGGGTTCCTACAATGAGCAGTTCTTC. Protein: CASSWQGSYNEQFF. The rearrangement joins TRBV7-8 to TRBJ2-1; D possibly corresponds to TRBD1 (5 bases). Trimming shortened V by 4 bases and J by 1 base, and 8 bases separated the two germline ends. The germline V gene encodes CDR1 SGHVS and CDR2 FQNEAQ. This CDR3 spans 14 amino acids.

Remarks on this clone: Other DNA sequences in this sample translate to the same CDR3. The genes are TRBV5-1 and TRBJ2-5, with 7 bases fitting TRBD2. The V gene's germline CDR1 is SGHRS and CDR2 YFSETQ. With V trimmed by 3 bases and J by 5 bases, 4 bases remained unmatched. The CDR3 totals 13 residues. CDR3 in amino acids: CASSWGGRETQYF. In DNA, the CDR3 is TGCGCCAGCAGCTGGGGGGGTCGGGAGACCCAGTACTTC.

CDR3 loop: CASSPRTVAKNIQYF. CDR3 nucleotide sequence: TGTGCCAGCAGCCCGAGGACAGTAGCCAAAAACATTCAGTACTTC. The chain joins TRBV7-2 to TRBJ2-4; D is possibly TRBD1 (6 bases). Germline loops: CDR1 SGHTA, CDR2 FQGNSA. The CDR3 runs to 15 residues. With 5 bases removed from V and 0 bases from J, the gap between germline ends came to 11 bases. Combining the CDR3 with reference TRBV7-2 and TRBJ2-4 gives the whole variable domain GAGVSQSPSNKVTEKGKDVELRCDPISGHTALYWYRQSLGQGLEFLIYFQGNSAPDKSGLPSDRFSAERTGGSVSTLTIQRTQQEDSAVYLCASSPRTVAKNIQYFGAGTRLSVL.

The J gene is TRBJ2-7, the V gene TRBV12-5; the match to TRBD1 covers 7 bases. Per the germline V gene, CDR1 is LGHNT and CDR2 is FRNRAP. The V and J ends lost 3 bases and 2 bases, in that order; junction bases with no gene match: 1. This CDR3 has 13 residues. For the CDR3, the DNA is TGTGCTAGTGGTTTTGGGACAGCCTACGAGCAGTACTTC. It is translated as CASGFGTAYEQYF.

The chain carries TRBV9 and TRBJ2-7; 10 nucleotides match TRBD1. V dropped 4 bases and J dropped 3; count of bases not matched to a gene: 4. The CDR3 length is 14 residues. CDR1 SGDLS and CDR2 YYNGEE come from the germline V gene. CDR3 coding DNA: TGTGCCAGCAGCCCCGGGACAGGGGTCTACGAGCAGTACTTC. It codes for CASSPGTGVYEQYF.

The chain carries TRBV6-5 and TRBJ2-7; a weak D match, TRBD1 (6 bases). The length of the CDR3 is 15 residues. Germline V gene sequence: CDR1 MNHEY, CDR2 SVGAGI. V was shortened by 2 bases and J by 0 bases, with 11 bases between the two germline ends. CDR3 coding DNA: TGTGCCAGCAGTTACGGACAGTCGAGCTCCTACGAGCAGTACTTC. It encodes CASSYGQSSSYEQYF.

This clone appeared a few times. This rearrangement joins TRBV25-1 to TRBJ1-1; tentatively, D is TRBD1 (6 bases). The CDR3 is made up of 14 amino acids. Germline V gives CDR1 MGHDK, CDR2 SYGVNS. With 4 bases removed from V and 3 bases from J, the gap between germline ends came to 12 bases. Here the CDR3 DNA reads TGTGCCAGCAGTGCAGAGGACAGCGACACTGAAGCTTTCTTT. Its translation: CASSAEDSDTEAFF.

V and J are TRBV29-1 and TRBJ2-7, with D perhaps TRBD1 (6 bases). This CDR3 spans 14 amino acids. In germline, CDR1 is SQVTM, CDR2 ANQGSEA. V was pared by 7 bases and J by 0 bases, with 16 bases between. CDR3 sequence reads: CSARRGTTSYEQYF. The CDR3 DNA is TGCAGCGCTCGTAGGGGGACCACCTCCTACGAGCAGTACTTC.

The chain uses TRBV12-5 and TRBJ2-3, with a tentative D call TRBD2 (6 bases). Germline V lookup: CDR1 LGHNT, CDR2 FRNRAP. There are 14 residues in the CDR3. V was cut by 0 bases and J by 5 bases, with 9 bases left in between. The CDR3 protein is CASGLVGGLDTQYF. Written as DNA, the CDR3 is TGTGCTAGTGGTTTGGTGGGGGGATTAGATACGCAGTATTTT.

This chain links TRBV6-1 with TRBJ2-7, with 8 bases matching TRBD1. Unmatched junction bases numbered 8, after V lost 4 bases and J lost 6 bases. The CDR3 is 14 amino acids. Germline CDR1 MNHNS, CDR2 SASEGT. CDR3 amino acids: CASSGTTGGPEQYF. As DNA, the CDR3 is TGTGCCAGCAGTGGCACTACAGGGGGTCCCGAGCAGTACTTC.

This clone was picked up a small number of times. This chain connects TRBV19 to TRBJ1-2; tentative D call: TRBD1 (6 bases). From germline, CDR1 is LNHDA and CDR2 SQIVND (reference sequence). The length of the CDR3 is 15 residues. The V end was cut by 7 bases, the J end by 7 bases, with 22 bases between. The CDR3 protein is CASILSHTGFGGYTF. CDR3 DNA sequence: TGTGCCAGTATCCTAAGCCACACAGGGTTTGGTGGCTACACCTTC.

The chain has TRBV19 and TRBJ1-5; D is ambiguous. Deletions cut 7 bases from V and 9 bases from J, with 16 bases between. This CDR3 region has 13 residues. Germline V CDR1 and CDR2: LNHDA, SQIVND (reference sequence). CDR3 sequence reads: CASKRAALGPQHF. As DNA, the CDR3 is TGTGCCAGTAAGAGAGCAGCCCTAGGGCCCCAGCATTTT.

The rearrangement uses TRBV7-3 and TRBJ1-6; no firm D call. The V gene's germline CDR1 is SGHTA and CDR2 FQGTGA. Between the trimmed V and J ends, which lost 1 base and 10 bases, there was a span of 14 bases. The CDR3 is made up of 15 amino acids. This chain's CDR3 is CASSLREGGLSPLHF. CDR3 nucleotide sequence: TGTGCCAGCAGCTTAAGGGAGGGAGGTTTGTCACCCCTCCACTTT.

The rearrangement joins TRBV7-2 to TRBJ1-1; unclear D gene. The V end was cut by 3 bases, the J end by 5 bases, with 4 bases between. The length of the CDR3 is 11 residues. The germline CDR1 and CDR2 sequences are SGHTA and FQGNSA. CDR3: CASSLYTEAFF. DNA of the CDR3: TGTGCCAGCAGCTTGTATACTGAAGCTTTCTTT.

V gene TRBV9 combines with J gene TRBJ1-3; no clear D. This CDR3 spans 15 amino acids. Germline V gene data show CDR1 as SGDLS and CDR2 as YYNGEE. Trimming stripped 4 bases from V and 0 bases from J, with 11 bases between. CDR3 protein: CASSPGDRSGNTIYF. Here the CDR3 DNA reads TGTGCCAGCAGCCCGGGAGATCGCTCTGGAAACACCATATATTTT.

The chain couples TRBV5-1 to TRBJ2-5; 10 positions agree with TRBD2. V dropped 0 bases and J dropped 4; count of bases not matched to a gene: 9. The length of the CDR3 is 17 residues. CDR1 and CDR2 from the germline V gene are SGHRS and YFSETQ. The CDR3 sequence is CASSLGAGGSSTETQYF. The CDR3 region has the DNA TGCGCCAGCAGCTTGGGAGCGGGGGGGTCTTCCACAGAGACCCAGTACTTC.

This clone occurred a few times. The chain links TRBV7-3 to TRBJ2-2; 10 bases are shared with TRBD2. Per the germline V gene, CDR1 is SGHTA and CDR2 is FQGTGA. J was trimmed by 2 bases and V by 6 bases; bases with no gene match: 6. This CDR3 is 16 amino acids long. In DNA, the CDR3 is TGTGCCAGCAGTTCTAGCGGGGGACTAAACACCGGGGAGCTGTTTTTT. Amino acids: CASSSSGGLNTGELFF.

V and J are TRBV7-2 and TRBJ1-2; TRBD1 matches 8 bases. Trimming removed 0 bases from V and 4 bases from J; junction bases left unmatched: 13. This CDR3 has 18 residues. In germline, CDR1 is SGHTA, CDR2 FQGNSA. This CDR3 is CASSLATTRGQGGYGYTF. The CDR3 bases are TGTGCCAGCAGCTTAGCGACGACCAGGGGGCAAGGGGGCTATGGCTACACCTTC.

The chain couples TRBV5-6 to TRBJ2-3, with D perhaps matching TRBD2 (6 bases). The V gene lost 1 base and the J gene lost 2 bases, with 14 bases spanning the gap. This CDR3 is 16 amino acids long. Germline loops: CDR1 SGHDT, CDR2 YYEEEE. CDR3 region: CASSLFSSAHTDTQYF. The CDR3 nucleotides read TGTGCCAGCAGCTTGTTTTCTAGCGCCCACACAGATACGCAGTATTTT.

The chain has TRBV15 and TRBJ1-2; no clear D. The V gene's germline CDR1 is LNHNV and CDR2 YYDKDF (reference sequence). The CDR3 extends over 16 amino acids. V lost 4 bases to trimming and J lost 8 bases, with 23 bases between them. CDR3 sequence reads: CATSTILTAAPYGYTF. CDR3 DNA: TGTGCCACCAGCACCATACTGACTGCCGCCCCCTACGGCTACACCTTC.

This clone was seen a handful of times. J is TRBJ1-1 and V is TRBV2; D is unresolved. Trimming stripped 7 bases from V and 5 bases from J, with 14 bases between. CDR1 and CDR2 from the germline V gene are SNHLY and FYNNEI. The CDR3 sequence is 13 residues long. CDR3: CASNRERETEAFF. DNA for the CDR3: TGTGCCAGCAATAGGGAACGGGAGACTGAAGCTTTCTTT.